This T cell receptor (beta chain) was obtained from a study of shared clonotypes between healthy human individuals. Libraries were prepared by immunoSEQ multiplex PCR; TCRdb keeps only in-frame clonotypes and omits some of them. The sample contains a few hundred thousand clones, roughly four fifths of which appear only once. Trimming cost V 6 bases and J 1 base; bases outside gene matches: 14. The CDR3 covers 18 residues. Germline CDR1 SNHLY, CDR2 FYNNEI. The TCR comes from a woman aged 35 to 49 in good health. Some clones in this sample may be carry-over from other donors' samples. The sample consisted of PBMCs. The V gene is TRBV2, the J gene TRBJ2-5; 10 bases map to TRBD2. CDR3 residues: CASSQRLAGEVPQETQYF. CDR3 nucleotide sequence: TGTGCCAGCAGCCAGCGGCTAGCGGGAGAGGTTCCCCAAGAGACCCAGTACTTC.